These 20 T cell receptor beta chains share one sample of origin, sequenced in a study of T cell repertoires in cytomegalovirus infection. From the reads, TCRdb called clonotypes with MiXCR, one entry per CDR3 protein. This sample has about 52,000 distinct CDR3 sequences, with around a fifth found just once. These TCRs are of unknown antigen specificity. Material: CD8+ T cells from cultured PBMCs, obtained from culture after CMV antigen stimulation. The receptor source for this set is a human donor in good health (CMV status not recorded). Some clones in this sample may be carry-over from other donors' samples.

The chain is built from TRBV7-9 and TRBJ1-5; D gene uncertain. Germline V gives CDR1 SEHNR, CDR2 FQNEAQ (reference sequence). The CDR3 spans 15 residues. V was cut by 5 bases and J by 1 base, with 12 bases left in between. The CDR3 spells CASSPRGGSNQPQHF. CDR3 sequence (DNA): TGTGCCAGCAGCCCACGAGGAGGAAGCAATCAGCCCCAGCATTTT.

The rearrangement joins TRBV12-3 or TRBV12-4 to TRBJ2-1; the D gene could be TRBD1 or TRBD2 (6 bases each). The CDR3 length is 16 residues. Trimming removed 5 bases at V and 2 bases at J, with 16 bases between. CDR3 amino acids: CASSTLRDTPYNEQFF. The CDR3 region has the DNA TGTGCCAGCAGTACCCTGCGGGACACTCCCTACAATGAGCAGTTCTTC.

The chain is built from TRBV27 and TRBJ2-2; D is possibly TRBD1 or TRBD2 (6 bases each). Germline loops: CDR1 MNHEY, CDR2 SMNVEV (reference sequence). Trimming removed 7 bases at V and 2 bases at J, with 14 bases between. CDR3 size: 15 residues. The CDR3 spells CASTRGTPNTGELFF. The CDR3 nucleotides read TGTGCCAGCACCCGCGGGACACCCAACACCGGGGAGCTGTTTTTT.

This clonotype was seen more than once but under ten times. V usage is TRBV7-9 and J usage is TRBJ2-1; TRBD2 matches 13 bases. CDR1 and CDR2 from the germline V gene are SEHNR and FQNEAQ (reference sequence). CDR3 length equals 16 residues. V shed 5 bases and J 10 bases; nucleotides not matched to a gene: 11. CDR3 amino acids: CASSPATSGGAEEQFF. The CDR3 coding sequence is TGTGCCAGCAGCCCCGCAACTAGCGGGGGGGCCGAGGAGCAGTTCTTC.

This rearrangement joins TRBV5-6 to TRBJ2-1; either TRBD1 or TRBD2 may fit D (5 bases each). The V end was cut by 0 bases, the J end by 0 bases, with 13 bases between. This CDR3 contains 17 residues. Per germline, CDR1 SGHDT and CDR2 YYEEEE. Here the CDR3 DNA reads TGTGCCAGCAGCTTGGTCGGGACCTTGAGCTCCTACAATGAGCAGTTCTTC. Translated: CASSLVGTLSSYNEQFF.

The chain's CDR3 is CASSSIGGGFYEQYF. In DNA, the CDR3 is TGTGCCAGCAGTTCAATTGGGGGCGGCTTCTACGAGCAGTACTTC. The gene calls are TRBV7-8 and TRBJ2-7, with D maybe TRBD1 (6 bases). Trimming took off 6 bases at V and 3 bases at J, with 18 bases between the two ends. CDR1 is SGHVS, CDR2 FQNEAQ, per germline. The CDR3 consists of 15 residues.

This clonotype was counted between two and nine times. The chain carries TRBV5-1 and TRBJ2-5, with TRBD2 matching over 7 bases. This CDR3 spans 16 amino acids. Trimming cost V 3 bases and J 1 base; bases outside gene matches: 9. Germline loops: CDR1 SGHRS, CDR2 YFSETQ. The CDR3 spells CASSSTSAGSQETQYF. DNA for the CDR3: TGCGCCAGCAGCTCTACTAGCGCGGGGAGCCAAGAGACCCAGTACTTC.

This clonotype has just a few counts. The chain uses TRBV28 and TRBJ2-5; 7 nucleotides match TRBD1. J was trimmed by 6 bases and V by 3 bases; bases with no gene match: 7. Germline V lookup: CDR1 MDHEN, CDR2 SYDVKM. The CDR3 is 14 residues long. This CDR3 is CASSFEGAWQTQYF. CDR3 sequence (DNA): TGTGCCAGCAGTTTCGAGGGGGCTTGGCAGACCCAGTACTTC.

This sequence joins TRBV7-9 and TRBJ2-7, with D tentatively TRBD2 (6 bases). From germline, CDR1 is SEHNR and CDR2 FQNEAQ (reference sequence). The CDR3 totals 13 residues. V dropped 5 bases and J dropped 5 bases, with 13 bases sitting between them. The CDR3: CASSVGTLNEQYF. Written as DNA, the CDR3 is TGTGCCAGCAGCGTCGGGACTTTAAACGAGCAGTACTTC. The whole variable domain, remainder taken from reference TRBV7-9 and TRBJ2-7, is DTGVSQNPRHKITKRGQNVTFRCDPISEHNRLYWYRQTLGQGPEFLTYFQNEAQLEKSRLLSDRFSAERPKGSFSTLEIQRTEQGDSAMYLCASSVGTLNEQYFGPGTRLTVT.

The genes are TRBV6-5 and TRBJ2-6; D is unclear. The germline V and J ends were trimmed by 5 bases and 0 bases, with 11 bases remaining between them. Germline values: CDR1 MNHEY, CDR2 SVGAGI. The CDR3 contains 16 residues. In nucleotides, the CDR3 is TGTGCCAGCAGTCAGCAATTAATCTCTGGGGCCAACGTCCTGACTTTC. This encodes CASSQQLISGANVLTF.

This clonotype occurred a few times. The V and J genes are TRBV25-1 and TRBJ2-2; TRBD1 might be the D (6 bases). V lost 3 bases and J 3 bases, leaving 20 bases between the germline ends. The germline CDR1 and CDR2 sequences are MGHDK and SYGVNS. This CDR3 has 18 amino acids. In DNA form, the CDR3 reads TGTGCCAGCAGTGAGGGCCAAGGCGTCAGGGGATACACCGGGGAGCTGTTTTTT. This encodes CASSEGQGVRGYTGELFF.

CDR3 sequence reads: CASSLDGGHDYGYTF. The DNA of the CDR3 is TGTGCCAGCAGCTTAGACGGGGGACATGACTATGGCTACACCTTC. The chain joins TRBV7-2 to TRBJ1-2, with D possibly being TRBD1 (6 bases). Germline lookup yields CDR1 SGHTA and CDR2 FQGNSA. This CDR3 is 15 amino acids long. Trimming cost V 1 base and J 3 bases, with 12 bases left between them. Together with reference TRBV7-2 and TRBJ1-2, the CDR3 gives the full variable domain: GAGVSQSPSNKVTEKGKDVELRCDPISGHTALYWYRQSLGQGLEFLIYFQGNSAPDKSGLPSDRFSAERTGGSVSTLTIQRTQQEDSAVYLCASSLDGGHDYGYTFGSGTRLTVV.

This clonotype came up a few times. V and J are TRBV4-1 and TRBJ1-5; TRBD1 is a possible D gene (5 bases). The CDR3 length is 15 residues. The germline gives CDR1 MGHRA, CDR2 YSYEKL. V gave up 0 bases and J gave up 4 bases, with 10 bases separating them. The CDR3 is CASSQERDGNQPQHF. As DNA, the CDR3 is TGCGCCAGCAGCCAAGAAAGGGACGGGAATCAGCCCCAGCATTTT.

This chain uses TRBV7-8 with TRBJ2-6, with 9 positions matching TRBD1. V shed 4 bases and J 0 bases; nucleotides not matched to a gene: 10. The CDR3 has 19 amino acids. Germline CDR1 SGHVS, CDR2 FQNEAQ. CDR3 DNA sequence: TGTGCCAGCAGCTCAGCTAGGCGGGACAGGGCCTCTGGGGCCAACGTCCTGACTTTC. Residues: CASSSARRDRASGANVLTF.

The table lists this clonotype with a few counts. The V and J genes are TRBV2 and TRBJ1-5, with D uncertain. In germline, CDR1 is SNHLY, CDR2 FYNNEI. V shed 4 bases and J shed 0 bases, with 7 bases lying between them. This CDR3 has 14 amino acids. Here the CDR3 DNA reads TGTGCCAGCAGTGTACAGTTTAGCAATCAGCCCCAGCATTTT. It is translated as CASSVQFSNQPQHF.

The rearrangement uses TRBV4-1 and TRBJ2-5; 8 nucleotides align to TRBD2. The trim removed 1 base at V and 2 bases at J, leaving 0 bases unmatched. Germline V gene lookup returns CDR1 MGHRA and CDR2 YSYEKL. This CDR3 spans 14 amino acids. CDR3 in amino acids: CASSQGLAQETQYF. CDR3 bases: TGCGCCAGCAGCCAAGGACTAGCGCAAGAGACCCAGTACTTC.

V is TRBV6-5 and J is TRBJ2-7, with D unclear. The length of the CDR3 is 13 residues. The germline CDR1 and CDR2 sequences are MNHEY and SVGAGI. V gave up 2 bases and J gave up 5 bases, with 10 bases separating them. The CDR3 sequence is CASSYAFGDEQYF. CDR3 nucleotide sequence: TGTGCCAGCAGTTACGCATTTGGCGACGAGCAGTACTTC.

This clonotype was seen repeatedly, ten times or more. The chain recombines TRBV7-9 with TRBJ1-1, with D tentatively TRBD1 (6 bases). V dropped 1 base and J dropped 4 bases, with 13 bases sitting between them. This CDR3 region has 15 residues. CDR1 SEHNR and CDR2 FQNEAQ come from the germline V gene (reference sequence). CDR3 in amino acids: CASSLDRGAGTEAFF. The CDR3 DNA follows: TGTGCCAGCAGCTTAGATCGGGGGGCCGGCACTGAAGCTTTCTTT.

This clonotype has a handful of counts. The J gene is TRBJ1-1, the V gene TRBV12-3 or TRBV12-4; D might be TRBD1 (5 bases). The CDR3 extends over 14 amino acids. V was cut by 5 bases and J by 1 base, with 11 bases left in between. The CDR3 nucleotides are TGTGCCAGCAGTACAGAGGGGACGAACACTGAAGCTTTCTTT. It encodes CASSTEGTNTEAFF.

The V and J genes are TRBV15 and TRBJ2-5; D might be TRBD1 (6 bases). The germline V gene encodes CDR1 LNHNV and CDR2 YYDKDF (reference sequence). Trimming stripped 6 bases from V and 3 bases from J, with 11 bases between. This CDR3 contains 13 residues. CDR3 loop: CATRRAGEETQYF. As DNA, the CDR3 is TGTGCCACCAGAAGGGCAGGGGAAGAGACCCAGTACTTC.